A single sample gave rise to the 13 T cell receptor beta chains below, sequenced in a study of long-term antiretroviral therapy in people with HIV. Investigators performed immunoSEQ version v3.0 at survey level. Method: immunoSEQ multiplex PCR; TCRdb's copy keeps in-frame clones and lacks some. The sample consists of 20,000 to 30,000 clones, about 85% of them appearing once. The specimen was unsorted PBMCs, collected 2.3 years after starting antiretroviral therapy. These receptors all stem from a man between 40 and 49 years old with HIV.

This chain uses TRBV27 with TRBJ1-2, with 7 bases fitting TRBD1. V lost 9 bases, J lost 4 bases, and 11 bases stayed unmatched. Per germline, CDR1 MNHEY and CDR2 SMNVEV (reference sequence). This CDR3 is built from 14 residues. In DNA form, the CDR3 reads TGTGCCAGTTGGGGAGGGGGCTCTGTCTATGGCTACACCTTC. It translates to CASWGGGSVYGYTF.

V usage is TRBV5-1 and J usage is TRBJ1-1, with 8 nucleotides matching TRBD1. The CDR3 contains 16 residues. Germline V gene data show CDR1 as SGHRS and CDR2 as YFSETQ. V lost 4 bases, J lost 1 base, and 9 bases stayed unmatched. The CDR3 DNA follows: TGCGCCAGCAGCAGAATCACCGGGACAGGGAACACTGAAGCTTTCTTT. It codes for CASSRITGTGNTEAFF.

The chain has TRBV7-3 and TRBJ2-7, with 9 bases matching TRBD1. The CDR3 totals 13 residues. With 4 bases clipped from V and 5 bases from J, the junction kept 3 bases outside the gene matches. CDR1 is SGHTA and CDR2 is FQGTGA in the germline V gene. CDR3 DNA sequence: TGTGCCAGCAGCTGGAACAGGGGGCACGAGCAGTACTTC. Protein: CASSWNRGHEQYF.

The J gene is TRBJ2-1, the V gene TRBV29-1; 10 bases fit TRBD1. The CDR3 is 16 residues long. Germline V gene lookup returns CDR1 SQVTM and CDR2 ANQGSEA. The J segment lost 4 bases and the V segment lost 1 base, leaving 7 bases of the junction unmatched. This CDR3 reads CSVEGTGTGAYNEQFF. DNA for the CDR3: TGCAGCGTTGAAGGAACCGGGACAGGGGCATACAATGAGCAGTTCTTC.

The chain combines TRBV19 with TRBJ1-1, with 7 bases that match TRBD1. V gave up 9 bases and J gave up 2 bases; unmatched junction bases: 9. CDR1 is LNHDA, CDR2 SQIVND, per germline (reference sequence). The CDR3 is 14 amino acids. Here the CDR3 DNA reads TGTGCCAGCACCCGGGACAGTCAAAACACTGAAGCTTTCTTT. This translates into CASTRDSQNTEAFF.

In its sample, this clone was seen a few times. The chain couples TRBV4-1 to TRBJ1-2; D gene unclear. The V gene lost 5 bases and the J gene lost 0 bases, with 10 bases spanning the gap. Per germline, CDR1 MGHRA and CDR2 YSYEKL. The CDR3 has 14 amino acids. The CDR3 loop reads CASSTTDANYGYTF. CDR3 nucleotide sequence: TGCGCCAGCAGCACTACCGACGCTAACTATGGCTACACCTTC.

This clone was detected a few times. This chain joins TRBV5-1 and TRBJ1-5, with D possibly being TRBD1 (5 bases). Germline lookup yields CDR1 SGHRS and CDR2 YFSETQ. This CDR3 comprises 15 residues. V was trimmed by 5 bases and J by 2 bases, leaving 14 bases between them. Here the CDR3 DNA reads TGCGCCAGCAGTCTGGAATGGGGGGGCAATCAGCCCCAGCATTTT. Its protein is CASSLEWGGNQPQHF.

The rearrangement links TRBV7-9 to TRBJ1-2, with TRBD1 matching 8 bases. V lost 1 base, J lost 4 bases, and 14 bases stayed unmatched. This CDR3 comprises 18 residues. Germline CDR1 SEHNR, CDR2 FQNEAQ (reference sequence). Here the CDR3 DNA reads TGTGCCAGCAGCTTAGTACGTCGTCAGGGGGCCATTGGCTATGGCTACACCTTC. Translated, it gives CASSLVRRQGAIGYGYTF.

The V gene is TRBV5-6, the J gene TRBJ2-1; 7 bases are shared with TRBD2. Germline V lookup: CDR1 SGHDT, CDR2 YYEEEE. The junction had 8 bases not matched to a gene; V was cut back by 10 bases and J by 4 bases. This CDR3 has 13 amino acids. CDR3 protein: CALALAEYNEQFF. For the CDR3, the DNA is TGTGCCCTTGCCCTAGCGGAATACAATGAGCAGTTCTTC.

The genes are TRBV11-3 and TRBJ2-7, with 7 bases matching TRBD1. The V segment lost 0 bases and the J segment 2 bases; nucleotides outside the gene matches: 4. This CDR3 contains 15 residues. Per the germline V gene, CDR1 is SGHNT and CDR2 is YENEEA. The CDR3: CASSLEIRGTYEQYF. The CDR3 DNA reads as TGTGCCAGCAGCTTAGAGATCAGGGGGACCTACGAGCAGTACTTC.

This sequence joins TRBV7-3 and TRBJ1-5; the match to TRBD1 covers 10 bases. CDR1 and CDR2 from the germline V gene are SGHTA and FQGTGA. The length of the CDR3 is 17 residues. V trimming: 5 bases; J trimming: 0 bases; junction bases outside the gene matches: 7. The CDR3 bases are TGTGCCAGCAGCCGGGACAGGGGTTTTTCTAGCAATCAGCCCCAGCATTTT. The encoded protein is CASSRDRGFSSNQPQHF.

The chain recombines TRBV19 with TRBJ1-1; D is uncertain. This CDR3 has 17 residues. Germline V lookup: CDR1 LNHDA, CDR2 SQIVND (reference sequence). The V gene lost 5 bases and the J gene lost 0 bases, with 19 bases spanning the gap. CDR3 loop: CASSPAGVVLMNTEAFF. In DNA, the CDR3 is TGTGCCAGTAGTCCCGCCGGCGTGGTCTTAATGAACACTGAAGCTTTCTTT.

V is TRBV6-6 and J is TRBJ2-1; possible D gene TRBD2, 7 bases. Germline V gives CDR1 MNHNY, CDR2 SVGAGI (reference sequence). The length of the CDR3 is 15 residues. V lost 5 bases to trimming and J lost 6 bases, with 17 bases between them. CDR3: CASSEWGGPVNEQFF. The CDR3 DNA is TGTGCCAGCAGTGAGTGGGGGGGGCCCGTCAATGAGCAGTTCTTC.